This entry lists 2 T cell receptor beta chains sequenced from one sample in a study of early T cells in non-severe SARS-CoV-2 infection. One entry per CDR3 protein, called by TCRdb with MiXCR from the 5' RACE reads. The sample has under 60,000 distinct CDR3 sequences; roughly 10% are singletons. Sequenced input: whole blood. These receptors originate from an adult who was a healthcare worker with PCR-confirmed SARS-CoV-2 infection or an uninfected control (not recorded which).

This clonotype was detected many times. The V gene is TRBV7-8, the J gene TRBJ2-2; D is possibly TRBD2 (6 bases). V lost 5 bases to trimming and J lost 0 bases, with 10 bases between them. Germline V gives CDR1 SGHVS, CDR2 FQNEAQ. CDR3 length: 15 residues. The DNA for the CDR3 is TGTGCCAGCAGCCGCCGGGACTCGAACACCGGGGAGCTGTTTTTT. This gives the protein CASSRRDSNTGELFF.

The rearrangement joins TRBV29-1 to TRBJ2-2; D gene ambiguous. V was pared by 3 bases and J by 4 bases, with 9 bases between. Germline V gene data show CDR1 as SQVTM and CDR2 as ANQGSEA. This CDR3 has 13 residues. The CDR3 region has the DNA TGCAGCGTTGAGGGGTTTACCACCGGGGAGCTGTTTTTT. It yields the protein CSVEGFTTGELFF.